This T cell receptor beta chain was recovered during a study of T cells in women clearing cervical HPV infection. At the level of the study: Only a few women had HLA typing results available.

MY09/MY11 PCR detected cervical HPV DNA; dot-blot assigned genotypes. The germline gives CDR1 SGHDN, CDR2 FVKESK. Between the trimmed V and J ends, which lost 4 bases and 0 bases, there was a span of 14 bases. This CDR3 region has 16 residues. With regard to this clone: The sequenced fragment ends 3 residues before the CDR3 boundary, so the rest is inferred from the germline J gene.

Using immunoSEQ multiplex PCR, the repertoire was profiled, and TCRdb retains in-frame clones only, with some absent. With roughly 45,000 clones in the sample, the ten largest clones hold approximately 1%. This sequence originates from a woman between 18 and 75 years old with a cervical HPV16 infection that either progressed to CIN3+ or cleared (not recorded which). Sample: blood buffy coat. V usage is TRBV14 and J usage is TRBJ2-3, with a weak D call TRBD2 (5 bases). The CDR3 region is CASSPRRGGSTDTQYF. The sequenced CDR3 bases are TGTGCCAGCAGCCCCCGCCGGGGTGGAAGCACAGATACG.